A selection of T cell receptor beta chains follows, all from one sample in a study of T cells in Graves' hyperthyroidism and ophthalmopathy. Via MiXCR, TCRdb re-called the multiplex PCR reads, giving one row per CDR3 protein. Of around 350,000 distinct CDR3 sequences listed, about 15% are singletons. The specimen sequenced was blood. Source of these receptors: a woman aged 55-70 years with Graves' ophthalmopathy. Both conserved end residues are part of each CDR3. D genes are given only for firm matches. Clone size is not always given. Where it is, it says once, few, many or a class for expanded clones.

d_call,clone_size,v_call,j_call,cdr3_aa,cdr3_nt
-,-,TRBV28,TRBJ2-1,CATSLVPRKLQNEQFF,TGTGCCACGTCGCTAGTTCCACGAAAATTACAAAATGAGCAGTTCTTC
TRBD2,many,TRBV12-3/TRBV12-4,TRBJ2-1,CASSLLLAGAEQFF,TGTGCCAGCAGTTTGTTACTAGCGGGAGCTGAGCAGTTCTTC
TRBD2,many,TRBV7-9,TRBJ2-3,CASSLGSQREITDTQYF,TGTGCCAGCAGCTTAGGGAGCCAGCGGGAGATAACAGATACGCAGTATTTT
-,many,TRBV11-2,TRBJ1-1,CASRQQAGTEAFF,TGTGCCAGTCGTCAGCAAGCAGGAACTGAAGCTTTCTTT
TRBD1,many,TRBV29-1,TRBJ2-5,CSAAPMGQTQETQYF,TGCAGCGCTGCACCTATGGGACAGACACAAGAGACCCAGTACTTC
TRBD2,many,TRBV11-2,TRBJ2-2,CASTKTSGRPPTGELFF,TGTGCCAGCACCAAGACTAGCGGGAGGCCCCCCACCGGGGAGCTGTTTTTT
TRBD1,many,TRBV7-3,TRBJ2-1,CASSRTGGWDEQFF,TGTGCCAGCAGCCGGACAGGGGGATGGGATGAGCAGTTCTTC
TRBD1,many,TRBV2,TRBJ1-5,CASFTQGAYSNQPQHF,TGTGCCAGCTTTACGCAGGGGGCGTATAGCAATCAGCCCCAGCATTTT
TRBD1,many,TRBV18,TRBJ2-1,CASSPGTASNEQFF,TGTGCCAGCTCACCAGGGACAGCCTCCAATGAGCAGTTCTTC
-,few,TRBV6-1,TRBJ1-5,CASEFGDQPQHF,TGTGCCAGCGAGTTCGGAGATCAGCCCCAGCATTTT
TRBD1,-,TRBV27,TRBJ2-7,CASRQDRRFSYEQYF,TGTGCCAGCAGACAGGACAGGCGCTTCTCCTACGAGCAGTACTTC
-,many,TRBV9,TRBJ2-1,CASSVVVAGEQFF,TGTGCCAGCAGCGTAGTGGTGGCGGGGGAGCAGTTCTTC
-,few,TRBV20-1,TRBJ2-3,CSAVGAGLTDTQYF,TGCAGTGCTGTCGGGGCAGGGCTTACAGATACGCAGTATTTT
-,many,TRBV4-1,TRBJ2-7,CASSQDRTREYEQYF,TGCGCCAGCAGCCAAGATCGTACCAGGGAATACGAGCAGTACTTC
TRBD1,many,TRBV2,TRBJ2-1,CASSDDGTGLVNEQFF,TGTGCCAGCAGTGATGACGGGACAGGGTTGGTCAATGAGCAGTTCTTC
-,many,TRBV30,TRBJ1-3,CAWREAPGNTIYF,TGTGCCTGGAGGGAGGCACCTGGAAACACCATATATTTT
-,few,TRBV5-1,TRBJ2-3,CASSLVDNTDTQYF,TGCGCCAGCAGCTTGGTTGACAACACAGATACGCAGTATTTT
-,many,TRBV20-1,TRBJ2-3,CSALPASTDTQYF,TGCAGTGCTTTGCCGGCTAGCACAGATACGCAGTATTTT
-,few,TRBV18,TRBJ2-3,CASSPGARYTQYF,TGTGCCAGCTCACCGGGGGCCCGGTATACGCAGTATTTT
-,many,TRBV5-6,TRBJ1-2,CASSLVGEYGYTF,TGTGCCAGCAGCTTGGTCGGGGAATATGGCTACACCTTC
-,many,TRBV28,TRBJ2-2,CASSFIQANTGELFF,TGTGCCAGCAGTTTTATACAGGCAAACACCGGGGAGCTGTTTTTT
-,-,TRBV20-1,TRBJ2-1,CSPFAGWGTRNEQFF,TGCAGCCCGTTCGCGGGATGGGGCACCAGGAATGAGCAGTTCTTC
TRBD2,-,TRBV28,TRBJ2-7,CASNVRGLAGAGEQYF,TGTGCCAGCAACGTTCGGGGACTAGCGGGAGCAGGGGAGCAGTACTTC
TRBD2,many,TRBV2,TRBJ2-7,CASSRTSGMSSYEQYF,TGTGCCAGCAGTCGGACTAGCGGGATGAGCTCCTACGAGCAGTACTTC
-,many,TRBV6-5,TRBJ2-7,CASSYSNRGSYEQYF,TGTGCCAGCAGTTACTCGAATAGGGGCTCCTACGAGCAGTACTTC
-,many,TRBV5-1,TRBJ2-2,CASSPGPRGGELFF,TGCGCCAGCAGCCCGGGACCGCGCGGGGGGGAGCTGTTTTTT
TRBD1,-,TRBV28,TRBJ2-7,CASSQPGQGRHEQYF,TGTGCCAGCAGCCAACCGGGACAGGGGCGTCACGAGCAGTACTTC
-,few,TRBV20-1,TRBJ1-5,CSARQGTNQPQHF,TGCAGTGCTAGGCAGGGGACAAATCAGCCCCAGCATTTT
-,-,TRBV25-1,TRBJ1-4,CASSTNQGREKLFF,TGTGCCAGCAGTACCAACCAAGGACGGGAAAAACTGTTTTTT
-,many,TRBV12-3/TRBV12-4,TRBJ2-1,CASSWLNTGNEQFF,TGTGCCAGCAGTTGGCTAAATACTGGCAATGAGCAGTTCTTC
TRBD2,many,TRBV10-2,TRBJ2-7,CASSPTTGRASYEQYF,TGCGCCAGCAGTCCTACGACCGGGAGGGCCAGCTACGAGCAGTACTTC
-,many,TRBV12-3/TRBV12-4,TRBJ1-5,CASSSRRNNQPQHF,TGTGCCAGCAGTTCCCGAAGGAACAATCAGCCCCAGCATTTT
-,many,TRBV6-1,TRBJ2-1,CASSEYGQSAEQFF,TGTGCCAGCAGTGAATACGGACAGTCTGCGGAGCAGTTCTTC
-,many,TRBV7-8,TRBJ2-2,CASSSRKPLTGELFF,TGTGCCAGCAGCTCGCGCAAGCCGTTAACCGGGGAGCTGTTTTTT
-,-,TRBV10-3,TRBJ2-7,CAISESGRGYEQYF,TGTGCCATCAGTGAGTCTGGCAGGGGCTACGAGCAGTACTTC
TRBD1,few,TRBV5-5,TRBJ2-3,CASSWDRGADTQYF,TGTGCCAGCAGCTGGGACAGAGGCGCAGATACGCAGTATTTT
TRBD2,many,TRBV18,TRBJ2-3,CASSPPASGRSDTQYF,TGTGCCAGCTCACCACCGGCCAGCGGGAGATCAGATACGCAGTATTTT
TRBD1,many,TRBV11-2,TRBJ1-6,CASSFMTGEDSPLHF,TGTGCCAGCAGCTTTATGACAGGGGAGGATTCACCCCTCCACTTT
-,many,TRBV3-1,TRBJ2-5,CASSPSPWLKYF,TGTGCCAGCAGCCCCTCTCCCTGGCTTAAGTACTTC
TRBD2,once,TRBV20-1,TRBJ2-1,CSASETSGRAAQFF,TGCAGTGCTAGTGAGACTAGCGGGAGGGCCGCGCAGTTCTTC
-,many,TRBV18,TRBJ2-7,CASSPRAGDQYF,TGTGCCAGCTCACCACGGGCAGGGGATCAGTACTTC
TRBD1,-,TRBV6-5,TRBJ1-5,CASSYYRGGQPQHF,TGTGCCAGCAGTTACTACAGGGGCGGTCAGCCCCAGCATTTT
TRBD2,-,TRBV20-1,TRBJ2-1,CSAGETSGSYNEQFF,TGCAGTGCTGGAGAAACTAGCGGGAGTTACAATGAGCAGTTCTTC
-,-,TRBV5-6,TRBJ2-7,CASSWDWGLHEQYF,TGTGCCAGCAGTTGGGACTGGGGCCTCCACGAGCAGTACTTC